This passage covers 25 T cell receptor beta chains from one sample sequenced in a study of human T cells and chemical hapten exposure. TCRdb passed the RACE reads through MiXCR, listing each CDR3 protein once. The table includes tens of thousands of distinct CDR3 sequences, 9.9% detected once. Noted time point: patch test 3, about 24 weeks after DPC sensitization. The treatment is: therapeutic diphenylcyclopropenone sensitization with weekly scalp DPC. This specimen consisted of whole blood, obtained in connection with sensitization to the hapten diphenylcyclopropenone (DPC). Source of these receptors: a woman in her 40s with alopecia areata. Some clones in this sample may be carry-over from other donors' samples.

Only a few counts were recorded for this clonotype. The rearrangement joins TRBV19 to TRBJ2-2; a possible D gene is TRBD2 (6 bases). Germline assignment: CDR1 LNHDA and CDR2 SQIVND (reference sequence). The CDR3 has 13 amino acids. Trimming stripped 3 bases from V and 6 bases from J, with 8 bases between. In DNA, the CDR3 is TGTGCCAGTAGTATGGGACTCGCCGGGGAGCTGTTTTTT. It encodes CASSMGLAGELFF.

This clonotype was counted between two and nine times. For the CDR3, the DNA is TGCAGCGTGAGGGACACAGGGACTGGCTATGGCTACACCTTC. Encoded protein: CSVRDTGTGYGYTF. The J gene is TRBJ1-2, the V gene TRBV29-1; maybe TRBD1 (6 bases). Deletions cut 6 bases from V and 4 bases from J, with 18 bases between. CDR3 size: 14 residues. The V gene's germline CDR1 is SQVTM and CDR2 ANQGSEA. Filled out from reference TRBV29-1 and TRBJ1-2, the complete variable domain reads SAVISQKPSRDICQRGTSLTIQCQVDSQVTMMFWYRQQPGQSLTLIATANQGSEATYESGFVIDKFPISRPNLTFSTLTVSNMSPEDSSIYLCSVRDTGTGYGYTFGSGTRLTVV.

This clonotype was observed at least ten times. This chain joins TRBV2 and TRBJ1-2; TRBD1 might be the D (5 bases). Germline lookup yields CDR1 SNHLY and CDR2 FYNNEI. The CDR3 loop spans 12 amino acids. V lost 9 bases to trimming and J lost 4 bases, with 12 bases between them. The CDR3 region is CASGSQVYGYTF. The CDR3 DNA follows: TGTGCCAGTGGGTCACAGGTCTATGGCTACACCTTC. The whole variable domain, remainder taken from reference TRBV2 and TRBJ1-2, is EPEVTQTPSHQVTQMGQEVILRCVPISNHLYFYWYRQILGQKVEFLVSFYNNEISEKSEIFDDQFSVERPDGSNFTLKIRSTKLEDSAMYFCASGSQVYGYTFGSGTRLTVV.

The chain combines TRBV6-5 with TRBJ2-2; 8 bases match TRBD1. V shed 6 bases and J 1 base; nucleotides not matched to a gene: 10. Germline loops: CDR1 MNHEY, CDR2 SVGAGI. The CDR3 length is 17 residues. Here the CDR3 reads CASSRGQGPWNTGELFF. The CDR3 DNA reads TGTGCCAGCAGCCGAGGACAGGGACCTTGGAACACCGGGGAGCTGTTTTTT.

Ten or more counts support this clonotype. V gene TRBV14 combines with J gene TRBJ2-6, with D uncertain. The length of the CDR3 is 17 residues. V was clipped by 1 base and J by 0 bases, with 10 bases between them. Per the germline V gene, CDR1 is SGHDN and CDR2 is FVKESK. CDR3 DNA: TGTGCCAGCAGCCAAGGGCACCCCTACTCTGGGGCCAACGTCCTGACTTTC. Its protein is CASSQGHPYSGANVLTF.

The chain recombines TRBV7-3 with TRBJ2-2, with D uncertain. The V gene lost 0 bases and the J gene lost 7 bases, with 6 bases spanning the gap. The CDR3 has 13 residues. From germline, CDR1 is SGHTA and CDR2 FQGTGA. The CDR3 sequence: CASSLTEHGELFF. DNA for the CDR3: TGTGCCAGCAGCTTAACGGAGCACGGGGAGCTGTTTTTT. The whole variable domain, remainder taken from reference TRBV7-3 and TRBJ2-2, is GAGVSQTPSNKVTEKGKYVELRCDPISGHTALYWYRQSLGQGPEFLIYFQGTGAADDSGLPNDRFFAVRPEGSVSTLKIQRTERGDSAVYLCASSLTEHGELFFGEGSRLTVL.

This rearrangement joins TRBV6-1 to TRBJ1-1; D gene unclear. Germline CDR1 MNHNS, CDR2 SASEGT. The CDR3 extends over 13 amino acids. Trimming removed 6 bases from V and 1 base from J, with 9 bases in between. The CDR3 is CASRQGKNTEAFF. In DNA form, the CDR3 reads TGTGCCAGCAGACAAGGGAAGAACACTGAAGCTTTCTTT.

The CDR3 DNA sequence: TGTGCCAGCGGAGACAGGGGGCGGTTTTTT. Amino acids: CASGDRGRFF. This rearrangement joins TRBV28 to TRBJ1-4; 10 nucleotides match TRBD1. CDR1 and CDR2 from the germline V gene are MDHEN and SYDVKM. J lost 16 bases, V lost 8 bases, and 4 bases had no gene match. This CDR3 has 10 residues.

The chain recombines TRBV5-1 with TRBJ2-7; D not resolved. The CDR3 loop spans 14 amino acids. The V end lost 0 bases, the J end lost 0 bases, and 7 bases lay between the germline ends. Germline CDR1 and CDR2: SGHRS and YFSETQ. The CDR3 region is CASSLDSLSYEQYF. DNA of the CDR3: TGCGCCAGCAGCTTGGACAGTCTCTCCTACGAGCAGTACTTC.

This clonotype turned up a few times. The V call is TRBV20-1, the J call TRBJ2-6; tentative D call: TRBD1 (5 bases). Between the trimmed V and J ends, which lost 0 bases and 0 bases, there was a span of 12 bases. CDR1 and CDR2 from the germline V gene are DFQATT and SNEGSKA (reference sequence). The CDR3 is 17 residues long. In DNA form, the CDR3 reads TGCAGTGCTAGAGATGTAGGGGCGCCCTCTGGGGCCAACGTCCTGACTTTC. Its protein product is CSARDVGAPSGANVLTF.

This clonotype appeared a few times. The chain is built from TRBV7-9 and TRBJ1-2; TRBD1 is a possible D gene (6 bases). This CDR3 spans 13 amino acids. CDR1 and CDR2 (germline): SEHNR, FQNEAQ (reference sequence). The germline V and J ends were trimmed by 1 base and 8 bases, with 11 bases remaining between them. The CDR3 bases are TGTGCCAGCAGCTTAGGGGCAGGGGACGGCTACACCTTC. Amino acids: CASSLGAGDGYTF.

This clonotype showed up just a few times. The CDR3 DNA reads as TGCGCCAGCAGCTTGGGGGCTGGCAGTTTCTACGAGCAGTACTTC. Amino acids: CASSLGAGSFYEQYF. J is TRBJ2-7 and V is TRBV5-1; unclear D gene. The V and J ends lost 0 bases and 3 bases respectively, with 13 bases between them. The germline gives CDR1 SGHRS, CDR2 YFSETQ. The CDR3 extends over 15 amino acids.

The J gene is TRBJ1-5, the V gene TRBV29-1, with D tentatively TRBD1 (5 bases). Germline lookup yields CDR1 SQVTM and CDR2 ANQGSEA. The V and J ends lost 8 bases and 3 bases respectively, with 14 bases between them. The CDR3 length is 13 residues. CDR3 sequence: CSLRPRDNQPQHF. The CDR3 DNA sequence: TGCAGCTTGCGACCCAGGGACAATCAGCCCCAGCATTTT.

This clonotype was seen repeatedly, ten times or more. This rearrangement joins TRBV6-6 to TRBJ2-3, with no clear D. V gave up 5 bases and J gave up 0 bases, with 6 bases separating them. The germline V gene encodes CDR1 MNHNY and CDR2 SVGAGI (reference sequence). The CDR3 has 13 residues. The CDR3: CASSQGSTDTQYF. CDR3 DNA: TGTGCCAGCAGTCAAGGGAGCACAGATACGCAGTATTTT.

This clonotype was seen only a few times. The chain has TRBV30 and TRBJ2-7, with D possibly matching TRBD1 (6 bases). Germline V gene sequence: CDR1 GTSNPN, CDR2 SVGIG (reference sequence). Trimming removed 8 bases at V and 4 bases at J, with 21 bases between. The CDR3 is made up of 14 amino acids. The CDR3 spells CAGSGGSRGYEQYF. The CDR3 DNA reads TGTGCCGGATCGGGTGGAAGCAGGGGATACGAGCAGTACTTC.

This clonotype occurred many times. The rearrangement joins TRBV7-7 to TRBJ2-1; the match to TRBD1 covers 9 bases. The CDR3 runs 14 residues. The J segment lost 8 bases and the V segment lost 5 bases, leaving 7 bases of the junction unmatched. Germline V lookup: CDR1 SSHAT, CDR2 FNYEAQ (reference sequence). CDR3 in amino acids: CASSRGTGNHEQFF. The DNA for the CDR3 is TGTGCCAGCAGCCGCGGGACAGGGAATCATGAGCAGTTCTTC.

In this sample, this clonotype turned up many times. V is TRBV4-1 and J is TRBJ2-3, with no clear D. This CDR3 has 15 amino acids. The V end lost 0 bases, the J end lost 2 bases, and 9 bases lay between the germline ends. Germline values: CDR1 MGHRA, CDR2 YSYEKL. CDR3 residues: CASSQDQVNTDTQYF. The CDR3 coding sequence is TGCGCCAGCAGCCAAGATCAGGTTAACACAGATACGCAGTATTTT.

At least ten counts were recorded for this clonotype. This chain uses TRBV7-9 with TRBJ2-5; D remains ambiguous. The CDR3 contains 14 residues. Germline V gene sequence: CDR1 SEHNR, CDR2 FQNEAQ (reference sequence). Trimming stripped 1 base from V and 4 bases from J, with 10 bases between. The chain's CDR3 is CASSLGGLGETQYF. The DNA of the CDR3 is TGTGCCAGCAGCTTAGGCGGTTTAGGAGAGACCCAGTACTTC.

Many counts were recorded for this clonotype. This chain joins TRBV4-2 and TRBJ1-2; D may be TRBD1 (5 bases). The germline gives CDR1 LGHNA, CDR2 YNFKEQ. The V and J ends lost 0 bases and 2 bases respectively, with 10 bases between them. The CDR3 length is 15 residues. The CDR3 bases are TGTGCCAGCAGCCAAGATTGGGGGAGAAACTATGGCTACACCTTC. This translates into CASSQDWGRNYGYTF.

The sample holds many counts of this clonotype. This sequence joins TRBV20-1 and TRBJ2-7; TRBD1 matches 7 bases. The germline CDR1 and CDR2 sequences are DFQATT and SNEGSKA (reference sequence). The CDR3 spans 15 residues. The ends lost 0 bases at V and 4 bases at J; junction bases unmatched: 9. CDR3 sequence reads: CSARDPLTGPYEQYF. Here the CDR3 DNA reads TGCAGTGCTAGAGATCCTCTGACAGGGCCGTACGAGCAGTACTTC.

This clonotype was seen at least ten times. The J gene is TRBJ2-1, the V gene TRBV7-9, with D possibly TRBD1 on 6 matching bases. The CDR3 is 14 residues long. The V and J ends lost 5 bases and 7 bases respectively, with 15 bases between them. The germline V gene encodes CDR1 SEHNR and CDR2 FQNEAQ (reference sequence). The CDR3 spells CASSPWTEGNEQFF. CDR3 sequence (DNA): TGTGCCAGCAGCCCCTGGACAGAAGGGAATGAGCAGTTCTTC.

The chain is built from TRBV11-2 and TRBJ1-1; D remains ambiguous. The V end was cut by 6 bases, the J end by 11 bases, with 19 bases between. There are 13 residues in the CDR3. The V gene's germline CDR1 is SGHAT and CDR2 FQNNGV. The chain's CDR3 is CASSLVERIGAFF. As DNA, the CDR3 is TGTGCCAGCAGTCTCGTGGAGCGAATCGGGGCTTTCTTT. Supplemented by reference TRBV11-2 and TRBJ1-1, the full variable domain reads EAGVAQSPRYKIIEKRQSVAFWCNPISGHATLYWYQQILGQGPKLLIQFQNNGVVDDSQLPKDRFSAERLKGVDSTLKIQPAKLEDSAVYLCASSLVERIGAFFGQGTRLTVV.

This chain uses TRBV15 with TRBJ2-3; TRBD2 might be the D (5 bases). The CDR3 covers 15 residues. V was trimmed by 3 bases and J by 2 bases, leaving 12 bases between them. Germline lookup yields CDR1 LNHNV and CDR2 YYDKDF (reference sequence). CDR3 sequence: CATSRGELSTDTQYF. The CDR3 coding sequence is TGTGCCACCAGCAGGGGAGAACTTTCCACAGATACGCAGTATTTT. Supplemented by reference TRBV15 and TRBJ2-3, the full variable domain reads DAMVIQNPRYQVTQFGKPVTLSCSQTLNHNVMYWYQQKSSQAPKLLFHYYDKDFNNEADTPDNFQSRRPNTSFCFLDIRSPGLGDTAMYLCATSRGELSTDTQYFGPGTRLTVL.

This clonotype came up many times. The genes are TRBV7-3 and TRBJ2-7, with TRBD2 matching 8 bases. CDR1 and CDR2 (germline): SGHTA, FQGTGA. The CDR3 spans 13 residues. V trimming: 5 bases; J trimming: 4 bases; junction bases outside the gene matches: 4. The CDR3 is CASSPGLGYEQYF. The CDR3, as DNA: TGTGCCAGCAGCCCGGGACTAGGTTACGAGCAGTACTTC.

To note about this clonotype: Sequence at one end of the junction differs from germline and may be a read error. This chain links TRBV3-1 with TRBJ2-1, with no clear D. From germline, CDR1 is LGHDT and CDR2 YNNKEL (reference sequence). CDR3 length: 12 amino acids. CDR3 residues: CVSSQAFGEQFF. The DNA of the CDR3 is TGTGTCAGCAGCCAAGCCTTCGGTGAGCAGTTCTTC.